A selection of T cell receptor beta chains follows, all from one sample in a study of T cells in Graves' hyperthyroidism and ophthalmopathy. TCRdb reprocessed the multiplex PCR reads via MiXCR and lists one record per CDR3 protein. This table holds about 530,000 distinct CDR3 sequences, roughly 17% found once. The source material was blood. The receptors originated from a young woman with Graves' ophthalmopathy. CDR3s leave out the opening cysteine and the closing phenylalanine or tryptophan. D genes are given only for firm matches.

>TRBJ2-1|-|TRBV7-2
ASSFRVQNEQF
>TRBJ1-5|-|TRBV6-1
ASSEEGLPGNQPQH
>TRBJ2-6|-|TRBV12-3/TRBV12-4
ASSLAQGGSGANVLT
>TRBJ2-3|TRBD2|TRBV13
ASSFEAGAHTDTQY
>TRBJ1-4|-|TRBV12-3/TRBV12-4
ASSRQDRPTNEKLF
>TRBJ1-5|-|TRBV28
ASSPSAGTQPQH
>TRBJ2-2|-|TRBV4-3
ASSQHASGTGELF
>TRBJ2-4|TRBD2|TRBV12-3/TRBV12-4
ASSSRRGGKNIQY
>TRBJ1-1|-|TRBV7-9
ASSLVGEGSNTEAF
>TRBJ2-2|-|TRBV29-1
SVEARSGELF
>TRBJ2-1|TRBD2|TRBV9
ASQKTGLAGEWSYNEQF
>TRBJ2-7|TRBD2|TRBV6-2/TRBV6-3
ASSPRGGFYEQY
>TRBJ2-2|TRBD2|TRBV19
ASSVTSGRVTGELF
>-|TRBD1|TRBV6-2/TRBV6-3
ASSDRGPHFDYNEQY
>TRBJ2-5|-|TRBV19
ASSLTVDPQETQY
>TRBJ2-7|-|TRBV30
AWSHSGSYEQY
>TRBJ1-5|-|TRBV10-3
AISDEGNQPQH
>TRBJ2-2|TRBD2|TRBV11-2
ASINVLAGGGTGELF
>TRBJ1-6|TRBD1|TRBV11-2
ASSLRTGYNSPLH
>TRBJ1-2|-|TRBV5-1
ASSHQTPNYGYT
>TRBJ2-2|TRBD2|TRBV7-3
ASSGTSVHGELF
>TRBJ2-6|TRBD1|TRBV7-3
ASSATGAAKPGANVLT
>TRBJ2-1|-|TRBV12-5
ASGLAWTDEQF
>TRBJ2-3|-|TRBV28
ASSLLGELDTQY
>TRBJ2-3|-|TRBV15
ATSRGDTDTQY
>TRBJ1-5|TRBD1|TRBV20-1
SAIPGQGRYGNQPQH
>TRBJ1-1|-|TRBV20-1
SAREQTALNTEAF
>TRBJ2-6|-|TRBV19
ASSLSGVSGANVLT
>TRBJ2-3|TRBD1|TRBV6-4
ASSAEPGQGSTQY
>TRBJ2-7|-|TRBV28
ASSLSYDSTSYEQY
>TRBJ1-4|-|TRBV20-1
SASPNAASNEKLF
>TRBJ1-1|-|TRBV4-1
ASSQDATSSSGAF
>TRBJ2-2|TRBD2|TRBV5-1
ASSTSSGLNTGELF
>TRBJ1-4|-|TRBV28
ASSFSSTNEKLF
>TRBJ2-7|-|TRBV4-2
ASSQGKESSYEQY
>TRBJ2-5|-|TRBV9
ASSQSGIQETQY
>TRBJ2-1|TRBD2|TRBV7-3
ASSSLAGVLSEQF
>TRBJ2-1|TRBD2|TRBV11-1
ASSLARLAGVNEQF
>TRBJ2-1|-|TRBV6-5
ASSYATNNEQF
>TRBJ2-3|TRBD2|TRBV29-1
SVYRTSGPSTDTQY
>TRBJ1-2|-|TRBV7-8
ASSLGGVGFSGYT
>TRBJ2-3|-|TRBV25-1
ASSEQGLVTDTQY
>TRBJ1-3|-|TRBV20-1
SARSGGGFAGNTIY
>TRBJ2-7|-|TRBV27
ASSSVWGVAGDTYEQY
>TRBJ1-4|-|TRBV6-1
ASSDFEVSDEKLF
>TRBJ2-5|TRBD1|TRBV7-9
ASSLPLQGTQETQY
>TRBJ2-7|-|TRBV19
ASSMGRTYEQY
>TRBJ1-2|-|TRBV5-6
ASSQIRGPGYT
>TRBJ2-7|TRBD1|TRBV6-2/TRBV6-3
ASATGGKQY
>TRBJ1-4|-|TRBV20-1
SARDLENEKLF
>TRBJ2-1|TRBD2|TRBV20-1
SARAGGNNEQF
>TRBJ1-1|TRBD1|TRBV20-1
SAQGQLNTEAF
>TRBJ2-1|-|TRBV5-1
ASSLSPLGIEQF
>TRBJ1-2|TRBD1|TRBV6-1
ASISTGTGYGYT
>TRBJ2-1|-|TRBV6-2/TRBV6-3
ASSYSRHEQF
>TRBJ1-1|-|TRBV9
ASSDFGENTEAF
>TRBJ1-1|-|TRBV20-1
SAGVGREAF
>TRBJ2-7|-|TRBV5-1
ASSLDNQGRQY
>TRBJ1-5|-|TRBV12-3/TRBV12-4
ASTPGDSSNQPQH
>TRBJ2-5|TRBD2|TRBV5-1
ASSSRGGKETQY